The 29 T cell receptor beta chains below all came from one sample that was sequenced in a study of CD8 T cells in Susac syndrome. The authors reverse transcribed roughly 0.5 to 1 ug RNA with random hexamers. One entry per CDR3 protein, called by TCRdb with MiXCR from the immunoSEQ multiplex PCR reads. The sample shows approximately 150,000 distinct CDR3 sequences, 95% of them seen only once. The source material was CD4+ T cells from PBMCs. Source of these receptors: a human donor with Susac syndrome.

The V gene is TRBV23-1, the J gene TRBJ2-7; 9 bases fit TRBD1. TRBV23-1 is an open reading frame whose function is uncertain. Trimming removed 3 bases from V and 2 bases from J; junction bases left unmatched: 11. The CDR3 loop spans 17 amino acids. The CDR3 loop reads CASSHRYRGLIAYEQYF. As DNA, the CDR3 is TGCGCCAGCAGTCACAGATACAGGGGGCTAATAGCCTACGAGCAGTACTTC.

This clonotype appeared once. One end of the junction is discordant with germline, which a read error may explain. The chain carries TRBV29-1 and TRBJ2-7; 12 bases line up with TRBD2. The CDR3 sequence is 13 residues long. Germline V gene data show CDR1 as SQVTM and CDR2 as ANQGSEA. The CDR3, as DNA: TGCAGCGTCCACGGACTAGCGGGGAACGAGCAGTGCTTC. Its translation is CSVHGLAGNEQCF.

The V gene is TRBV6-5, the J gene TRBJ1-5; 10 nucleotides align to TRBD1. The CDR3 sequence is 18 residues long. Germline assignment: CDR1 MNHEY and CDR2 SVGAGI. V was clipped by 0 bases and J by 0 bases; unmatched bases: 5. CDR3 region: CASSYSDRGQYSNQPQHF. The CDR3 nucleotides are TGTGCCAGCAGTTACTCTGACAGGGGGCAATATAGCAATCAGCCCCAGCATTTT.

The genes are TRBV20-1 and TRBJ1-6; D might be TRBD1 (5 bases). Germline V gives CDR1 DFQATT, CDR2 SNEGSKA (reference sequence). The CDR3 extends over 15 amino acids. V gave up 1 base and J gave up 5 bases, with 12 bases separating them. CDR3 loop: CSARGGERNNSPLHF. The CDR3 coding sequence is TGCAGTGCTAGAGGGGGGGAGAGGAATAATTCACCCCTCCACTTT.

The V call is TRBV12-3 or TRBV12-4, the J call TRBJ2-1; TRBD1 might be the D (6 bases). The CDR3 totals 17 residues. Between the trimmed V and J ends, which lost 6 bases and 8 bases, there was a span of 26 bases. Here the CDR3 DNA reads TGTGCCAGCAGCCGTAGACAGGCCGTATCACCCCTGGATGAGCAGTTCTTC. Its translation: CASSRRQAVSPLDEQFF.

The V call is TRBV5-1, the J call TRBJ2-5; weak D call: TRBD1 (6 bases). This CDR3 contains 15 residues. V was trimmed by 4 bases and J by 5 bases, leaving 18 bases between them. CDR1 and CDR2 from the germline V gene are SGHRS and YFSETQ. For the CDR3, the DNA is TGCGCCAGCAGCAAAACCGTGGGGGCGGTGGAGACCCAGTACTTC. This sequence encodes CASSKTVGAVETQYF.

The sample holds a few counts of this clonotype. The CDR3 sequence: CASRYTDTQYF. CDR3 in DNA: TGTGCCAGCAGGTACACAGATACGCAGTATTTT. The rearrangement uses TRBV12-3 or TRBV12-4 and TRBJ2-3; D unresolved. CDR3 size: 11 residues. V dropped 6 bases and J dropped 2 bases, with 3 bases sitting between them.

This chain uses TRBV5-4 with TRBJ2-3; TRBD2 aligns across 14 bases. In germline, CDR1 is SGHNT, CDR2 YYREEE (reference sequence). The ends lost 4 bases at V and 9 bases at J; junction bases unmatched: 16. This CDR3 is 18 amino acids long. CDR3 loop: CASSLLFGTSGSSSTQYF. The CDR3 coding sequence is TGTGCCAGCAGCCTCCTCTTTGGGACTAGCGGGAGTTCTAGCACGCAGTATTTT.

CDR3 amino acids: CASSVLSGHYEQYF. CDR3 bases: TGTGCCAGCAGCGTATTGAGCGGGCATTACGAGCAGTACTTC. The V gene is TRBV9, the J gene TRBJ2-7, with TRBD2 as a possible D gene (6 bases). V dropped 1 base and J dropped 4 bases, with 12 bases sitting between them. The CDR3 has 14 residues. CDR1 SGDLS and CDR2 YYNGEE come from the germline V gene.

J is TRBJ2-5 and V is TRBV20-1; 12 bases align to TRBD2. The CDR3 runs to 16 residues. CDR1 DFQATT and CDR2 SNEGSKA come from the germline V gene (reference sequence). The J segment lost 4 bases and the V segment lost 2 bases, leaving 8 bases of the junction unmatched. The CDR3: CSARIWGTSGPETQYF. The CDR3 DNA sequence: TGCAGTGCTAGAATATGGGGGACTAGCGGGCCAGAGACCCAGTACTTC.

The chain links TRBV20-1 to TRBJ1-2; TRBD1 might be the D (6 bases). Trimming pared 1 base from V and 2 bases from J, leaving 14 bases between. Per the germline V gene, CDR1 is DFQATT and CDR2 is SNEGSKA (reference sequence). The CDR3 is 15 residues long. CDR3 coding DNA: TGCAGTGCTAGAGGGACAACAGGGCGAAACTATGGCTACACCTTC. This translates into CSARGTTGRNYGYTF.

The chain couples TRBV20-1 to TRBJ1-1; TRBD1 matches at 7 bases. Trimming at V came to 1 base and at J to 1 base, leaving 9 bases not matched to a gene. In germline, CDR1 is DFQATT, CDR2 SNEGSKA (reference sequence). The CDR3 is 16 amino acids. CDR3 nucleotide sequence: TGCAGTGCTAGAGGAACTTGGACAGGCAAGAACACTGAAGCTTTCTTT. Amino acid sequence: CSARGTWTGKNTEAFF.

CDR3 region: CASSPPLDVTEAFF. As DNA, the CDR3 is TGTGCCAGCTCACCCCCGTTGGATGTAACTGAAGCTTTCTTT. The V call is TRBV18, the J call TRBJ1-1; D is uncertain. CDR1 and CDR2 (germline): KGHSH, LQKENI. This CDR3 region has 14 residues. Trimming removed 3 bases at V and 5 bases at J, with 13 bases between.

The rearrangement links TRBV29-1 to TRBJ1-2, with D possibly matching TRBD1 (5 bases). V was trimmed by 7 bases and J by 4 bases, leaving 13 bases between them. In germline, CDR1 is SQVTM, CDR2 ANQGSEA. The CDR3 contains 12 residues. The CDR3 DNA sequence: TGCAGCGCCCGAAGGGGTGCCTATGGCTACACCTTC. As protein: CSARRGAYGYTF.

This chain uses TRBV29-1 with TRBJ2-2; TRBD2 matches at 8 bases. This CDR3 contains 13 residues. Germline trimming cut 4 bases from V and 6 bases from J; bases unmatched to any gene: 4. CDR1 and CDR2 (germline): SQVTM, ANQGSEA. The CDR3 DNA follows: TGCAGCGTTGCGGGAGGGCCTTCCGGGGAGCTGTTTTTT. It is translated as CSVAGGPSGELFF.

This chain connects TRBV7-9 to TRBJ2-3; a weak D match, TRBD2 (7 bases). Germline V gives CDR1 SEHNR, CDR2 FQNEAQ (reference sequence). The CDR3 covers 16 residues. The V end lost 2 bases, the J end lost 5 bases, and 17 bases lay between the germline ends. CDR3 loop: CASSLTGGQKGDTQYF. Here the CDR3 DNA reads TGTGCCAGCAGCTTAACGGGGGGCCAAAAGGGAGATACGCAGTATTTT.

This clonotype was observed a single time. The chain links TRBV18 to TRBJ2-7, with 7 bases matching TRBD2. The CDR3 covers 17 residues. Germline values: CDR1 KGHSH, CDR2 LQKENI. V gave up 2 bases and J gave up 0 bases; unmatched junction bases: 10. The CDR3 sequence is CASSPGLAGESSYEQYF. CDR3 nucleotides: TGTGCCAGCTCACCAGGTTTAGCGGGTGAGAGCTCCTACGAGCAGTACTTC.

The rearrangement joins TRBV10-3 to TRBJ2-5; D possibly corresponds to TRBD2 (5 bases). The CDR3 length is 11 residues. Germline CDR1 is ENHRY and CDR2 is SYGVKD. The V end was cut by 9 bases, the J end by 5 bases, with 10 bases between. In nucleotides, the CDR3 is TGTGCCATGAATAGCGCGGAGACCCAGTACTTC. It encodes CAMNSAETQYF.

The chain carries TRBV5-1 and TRBJ1-1; 7 bases are shared with TRBD1. V dropped 6 bases and J dropped 2; count of bases not matched to a gene: 7. This CDR3 comprises 14 residues. The germline gives CDR1 SGHRS, CDR2 YFSETQ. CDR3 residues: CASNPGTANTEAFF. CDR3 bases: TGCGCCAGCAATCCCGGGACAGCTAACACTGAAGCTTTCTTT.

This clonotype was picked up one time. V is TRBV6-5 and J is TRBJ2-1; D may be TRBD2 (6 bases). The V gene's germline CDR1 is MNHEY and CDR2 SVGAGI. V was pared by 7 bases and J by 7 bases, with 14 bases between. CDR3 length equals 13 residues. CDR3 residues: CASKASATNEQFF. The CDR3 nucleotides are TGTGCCAGCAAGGCTAGCGCTACGAATGAGCAGTTCTTC.

This rearrangement joins TRBV5-1 to TRBJ2-7; maybe TRBD1 (5 bases). From germline, CDR1 is SGHRS and CDR2 YFSETQ. The CDR3 covers 15 residues. V was pared by 4 bases and J by 0 bases, with 14 bases between. CDR3 protein: CASSPQGGSSYEQYF. CDR3 nucleotides: TGCGCCAGCAGCCCCCAGGGTGGAAGCTCCTACGAGCAGTACTTC.

The chain uses TRBV7-8 and TRBJ2-1, with TRBD1 as a possible D gene (6 bases). This CDR3 spans 13 amino acids. V was shortened by 1 base and J by 9 bases, with 10 bases between the two germline ends. Germline CDR1 and CDR2: SGHVS and FQNEAQ. As DNA, the CDR3 is TGTGCCAGCAGCTTAGAGCAGGGGAGTGAGCAGTTCTTC. This translates into CASSLEQGSEQFF. Drawing the rest from reference TRBV7-8 and TRBJ2-1, the complete variable domain is GAGVSQSPRYKVAKRGQDVALRCDPISGHVSLFWYQQALGQGPEFLTYFQNEAQLDKSGLPSDRFFAERPEGSVSTLKIQRTQQEDSAVYLCASSLEQGSEQFFGPGTRLTVL.

The rearrangement links TRBV20-1 to TRBJ2-3; D is unclear. Trimming shortened V by 2 bases and J by 6 bases, and 9 bases separated the two germline ends. Germline V gene sequence: CDR1 DFQATT, CDR2 SNEGSKA (reference sequence). The CDR3 is 12 residues long. Here the CDR3 DNA reads TGCAGTGCTAGAACCTACATGGATACGCAGTATTTT. This gives the protein CSARTYMDTQYF.

This sequence joins TRBV5-1 and TRBJ1-1, with D tentatively TRBD1 (6 bases). The CDR3 totals 14 residues. CDR1 and CDR2 from the germline V gene are SGHRS and YFSETQ. The V end was cut by 3 bases, the J end by 1 base, with 10 bases between. The CDR3 DNA is TGCGCCAGCAGCTGGGGACATGGGAACACTGAAGCTTTCTTT. Translated, it gives CASSWGHGNTEAFF.

The rearrangement links TRBV9 to TRBJ2-2; D unresolved. This CDR3 is built from 14 residues. Germline values: CDR1 SGDLS, CDR2 YYNGEE. The germline V and J ends were trimmed by 6 bases and 1 base, with 10 bases remaining between them. CDR3 coding DNA: TGTGCCAGCACCCCTCAGTTGAACACCGGGGAGCTGTTTTTT. Protein sequence: CASTPQLNTGELFF.

The V and J genes are TRBV11-2 and TRBJ1-5; no definite D call. CDR1 is SGHAT and CDR2 is FQNNGV in the germline V gene. There are 15 residues in the CDR3. Trimming shortened V by 5 bases and J by 2 bases, and 13 bases separated the two germline ends. The CDR3 here is CASSLQAARNQPQHF. The CDR3 DNA reads TGTGCCAGCAGCCTCCAGGCCGCCCGCAATCAGCCCCAGCATTTT.

The rearrangement uses TRBV3-1 and TRBJ1-1, with D possibly matching TRBD1 (6 bases). Trimming took 4 bases from V and 6 from J, leaving 21 bases between them. This CDR3 is 16 amino acids long. Per germline, CDR1 LGHDT and CDR2 YNNKEL (reference sequence). CDR3: CASSRWGRTEGSEAFF. The CDR3 region has the DNA TGTGCCAGCAGCCGGTGGGGACGGACAGAGGGATCTGAAGCTTTCTTT.

This chain joins TRBV2 and TRBJ2-5; 9 positions match TRBD2. The junction had 9 bases not matched to a gene; V was cut back by 3 bases and J by 7 bases. Germline-derived CDR1 and CDR2 are SNHLY and FYNNEI. This CDR3 has 15 amino acids. CDR3 nucleotides: TGTGCCAGCAGTGATACTGGATCTAGCGGGGCGACCCAGTACTTC. Translating gives CASSDTGSSGATQYF.

The chain carries TRBV29-1 and TRBJ1-1; TRBD1 matches 7 bases. The V segment lost 6 bases and the J segment 3 bases; nucleotides outside the gene matches: 10. The CDR3 has 14 amino acids. Germline CDR1 SQVTM, CDR2 ANQGSEA. The CDR3 DNA follows: TGCAGCGTCGGGACAGCCCTCGGGGACACTGAAGCTTTCTTT. The encoded protein is CSVGTALGDTEAFF.